This TCR beta chain was observed in a study of CD8 T cells in ankylosing spondylitis. General study points: Disease-associated clonotypes exhibited CD8+ identity and were relatively infrequent in peripheral blood. What seemed typical of ankylosing spondylitis blood was a TCR beta motif built from several highly homologous variants. There was reportedly significant enrichment of clones that were disease-linked in matched ankylosing spondylitis synovial fluid.

The V and J ends lost 2 bases and 0 bases respectively, with 21 bases between them. There are 19 residues in the CDR3. CDR1 is KGHSH, CDR2 LQKENI, per germline. Quantitative barcoded 5'-RACE was used to prepare TCR beta libraries. TCRdb fed the 5' RACE reads into MiXCR, producing one record per CDR3 protein. The sample holds about 52,000 distinct CDR3 sequences, 7.4% seen once. This clonotype has a count of ten or more. As yet, its antigen is unknown. Sequencing was done on a sample of blood, either unsorted or a sorted T cell fraction (not recorded which). This chain links TRBV18 with TRBJ2-3, with a weak D call TRBD2 (5 bases). The source of this sequence is a female donor with ankylosing spondylitis or in good health (not recorded which). CDR3 amino acids: CASSPFYRGIQPSTDTQYF. CDR3 bases: TGTGCCAGCTCACCATTTTATCGGGGAATTCAACCTAGCACAGATACGCAGTATTTT.